The sequence of this T cell receptor beta chain was determined in a study of OX40 agonist ivuxolimab in advanced cancers. In the study overall: Ivuxolimab doses were 0.01, 0.1, 0.3, 1.5, 3 or 10 mg/kg every 2 weeks.

Produced via immunoSEQ multiplex PCR; TCRdb's table is partial and in-frame only. This table has some 65,000 clones, around 90% appearing once. The CDR3 runs 12 residues. Germline V lookup: CDR1 KGHSH, CDR2 LQKENI. V was pared by 5 bases and J by 5 bases, with 9 bases between. This sample comprised CD4+ or CD8+ T cells sorted from blood, obtained in a trial of the OX40 agonist ivuxolimab. V and J are TRBV18 and TRBJ2-5; D is undetermined. This receptor was identified in an adult with an advanced solid tumor such as melanoma, head and neck, liver or kidney cancer. The CDR3 region is CASSSMGETQYF. The CDR3 coding sequence is TGTGCCAGCTCATCGATGGGGGAGACCCAGTACTTC.